A selection of T cell receptor beta chains follows, all from one sample in a study of radiotherapy plus CTLA-4 blockade in lung cancer. TCRdb's table, derived via immunoSEQ multiplex PCR, lists solely in-frame clones and lacks some. Of 65,000 to 90,000 clones listed, around 86% are singletons. Sample: peripheral blood, taken from a patient treated with radiotherapy plus ipilimumab. The source is a human donor with non-small cell lung cancer that progressed on radiotherapy plus ipilimumab. The CDR3 runs from the conserved cysteine through the conserved F or W. The order of the fields is clone size, V gene, J gene, D gene, CDR3 DNA, CDR3 protein. The D gene is left open where the match is weak. Size tells how often a clone was seen (once, few, many) or the class of an expanded clone, and some rows leave it out.

size: NA; V: TRBV6-1; J: TRBJ2-7; D: NA; DNA: TGTGCCACCGGCCGGCCCACCTACGAGCAGTACTTC; CDR3: CATGRPTYEQYF
size: few; V: TRBV7-3; J: TRBJ2-1; D: TRBD1; DNA: TGTGCCAGCAGCAACCGGGACAGGGAAATCAATGAGCAGTTCTTC; CDR3: CASSNRDREINEQFF
size: NA; V: TRBV29-1; J: TRBJ2-2; D: NA; DNA: TGCAGCGTTGAAATGAAGAGGGCGGCCGGGGAGCTGTTTTTT; CDR3: CSVEMKRAAGELFF
size: NA; V: TRBV7-2; J: TRBJ2-1; D: TRBD2; DNA: TGTGCCAGCAGCCACACGACTAGCGGGAGGGCCTTGAATGAGCAGTTCTTC; CDR3: CASSHTTSGRALNEQFF
size: NA; V: TRBV28; J: TRBJ2-3; D: TRBD2; DNA: TGTGCCAGCAGAACAGCGGGAGAGGCGCAGTATTTT; CDR3: CASRTAGEAQYF
size: NA; V: TRBV11-1; J: TRBJ2-5; D: NA; DNA: TGTGCCAGCAGTCAGGGAGAGGCTCAAGAGACCCAGTACTTC; CDR3: CASSQGEAQETQYF
size: NA; V: TRBV28; J: TRBJ1-5; D: NA; DNA: TGTGCCAGTATAAGATCGCTACGGCCCACAAATCAGCCCCAGCATTTT; CDR3: CASIRSLRPTNQPQHF
size: NA; V: TRBV7-2; J: TRBJ2-7; D: TRBD2; DNA: TGTGCCAGCAGCATTAGCGGGAGGGGTATCTCAGGGCAGTACTTC; CDR3: CASSISGRGISGQYF
size: NA; V: TRBV19; J: TRBJ1-1; D: NA; DNA: TGTGCCAGCAACCTGATGGGCCCCCACACTGAAGCTTTCTTT; CDR3: CASNLMGPHTEAFF
size: NA; V: TRBV6-5; J: TRBJ1-5; D: NA; DNA: TGTGCCAGCAGACCCCACACCGGCGATGGGCCCCAGCATTTT; CDR3: CASRPHTGDGPQHF
size: NA; V: TRBV6-1; J: TRBJ2-7; D: NA; DNA: TGTGCCAGCAGTGAAGCGATACAGGGACGTCTCTTCGAGCAGTACTTC; CDR3: CASSEAIQGRLFEQYF
size: NA; V: TRBV6-1; J: TRBJ1-2; D: NA; DNA: TGTGCCACTCGGACTCCCATGGGATATGGCTACACCTTC; CDR3: CATRTPMGYGYTF
size: NA; V: TRBV14; J: TRBJ2-2; D: NA; DNA: TGTGCCAGCAGCTTTGACCGTCGGGTCACCGGGGAGCTGTTTTTT; CDR3: CASSFDRRVTGELFF
size: NA; V: TRBV18; J: TRBJ2-3; D: TRBD2; DNA: TGTGCCAGCTCACCCCTAGCGGGAGGGAACACAGATACGCAGTATTTT; CDR3: CASSPLAGGNTDTQYF
size: NA; V: TRBV6-5; J: TRBJ2-3; D: NA; DNA: TGTGCCAGCAAGCTATCTACGGGCTCAGATACGCAGTATTTT; CDR3: CASKLSTGSDTQYF
size: NA; V: TRBV27; J: TRBJ2-7; D: TRBD2; DNA: TGTGCCAGCAGTTTTTTCGCGGGAGCGGGTTACGAGCAGTACTTC; CDR3: CASSFFAGAGYEQYF
size: once; V: TRBV7-9; J: TRBJ2-3; D: TRBD2; DNA: TGTGCCAGCAGCGTACCTAGCGGGCAGACAGATACGCAGTATTTT; CDR3: CASSVPSGQTDTQYF
size: NA; V: TRBV5-4; J: TRBJ2-7; D: TRBD2; DNA: TGTGCCAGCAGCCACCCGACTAGCGGGAGATACGAGCAGTACTTC; CDR3: CASSHPTSGRYEQYF
size: NA; V: TRBV6-1; J: TRBJ2-7; D: NA; DNA: TGTGCCACCCGATCAGTTGGCACCTACGAGCAGTACTTC; CDR3: CATRSVGTYEQYF
size: NA; V: TRBV7-9; J: TRBJ2-3; D: TRBD1; DNA: TGTGCCAGCAGCCCGGGACAGGGGGGGCATACGCAGTATTTT; CDR3: CASSPGQGGHTQYF
size: NA; V: TRBV5-1; J: TRBJ2-1; D: NA; DNA: TGCGCCAGCAGCTTGGGACAGGTCTCCTACAATGAGCAGTTCTTC; CDR3: CASSLGQVSYNEQFF
size: once; V: TRBV6-7; J: TRBJ2-2; D: NA; DNA: TGTGCCAGCAGTTGCCCCCGGGACCCCGGGGAGCTGTTTTTT; CDR3: CASSCPRDPGELFF
size: NA; V: TRBV27; J: TRBJ2-2; D: TRBD2; DNA: TGTGCCAGCAGTTTATCGTTTCCGGGACTAGCGGGAGGTATCACCGGGGAGCTGTTTTTT; CDR3: CASSLSFPGLAGGITGELFF
size: NA; V: TRBV6-1; J: TRBJ1-3; D: TRBD1; DNA: TGTGCCAGCAGTGAACGACAGGGCAACGGAAACACCATATATTTT; CDR3: CASSERQGNGNTIYF
size: few; V: TRBV18; J: TRBJ1-5; D: NA; DNA: TGTGCCAGCTCACCTAACGCAGGGTCTCTCAATCAGCCCCAGCATTTT; CDR3: CASSPNAGSLNQPQHF
size: NA; V: TRBV9; J: TRBJ1-2; D: TRBD1; DNA: TGTGCCAGCAGCGCTGAACCGGACAGGGGGATTGAGAACTATGGCTACACCTTC; CDR3: CASSAEPDRGIENYGYTF
size: NA; V: TRBV5-1; J: TRBJ2-7; D: NA; DNA: TGCGCCAGCAGCTTTGGCGGGCAGGGGAGCGAGCAGTACTTC; CDR3: CASSFGGQGSEQYF
size: NA; V: TRBV5-1; J: TRBJ1-1; D: NA; DNA: TGCGCCAGCAGCTTGTTCGGTTTGAACACTGAAGCTTTCTTT; CDR3: CASSLFGLNTEAFF
size: NA; V: TRBV5-1; J: TRBJ2-7; D: TRBD1; DNA: TGCGCCAGCAGCGCCGGGACAGGGGGCGGCGAGCAGTACTTC; CDR3: CASSAGTGGGEQYF
size: NA; V: TRBV6-6; J: TRBJ2-1; D: TRBD2; DNA: TGTGCCAGCGGTAGCGGGAGCAATGAGCAGTTCTTC; CDR3: CASGSGSNEQFF
size: NA; V: TRBV28; J: TRBJ1-2; D: TRBD1; DNA: TGTGCCAGCAGTTCCCCACAGGGGGCATATAGTTTAGGCTACACCTTC; CDR3: CASSSPQGAYSLGYTF
size: few; V: TRBV28; J: TRBJ2-3; D: TRBD2; DNA: TGTGCCAGCAGGCCCACTAGCGGGATTTGGGATACGCAGTATTTT; CDR3: CASRPTSGIWDTQYF
size: NA; V: TRBV7-8; J: TRBJ2-1; D: TRBD2; DNA: TGTGCCAGCAGCTTATCTAGCGGTACCTACAATGAGCAGTTCTTC; CDR3: CASSLSSGTYNEQFF
size: NA; V: TRBV6-1; J: TRBJ1-5; D: NA; DNA: TGTGCCAGCACCCCAGGGGTACAGCCCCAGCATTTT; CDR3: CASTPGVQPQHF
size: NA; V: TRBV6-9; J: TRBJ1-5; D: TRBD1; DNA: TGTGCCAGCAAAAAAGGTACAGGACAGGGGGATAGTCAGCCCCAGCATTTT; CDR3: CASKKGTGQGDSQPQHF
size: NA; V: TRBV29-1; J: TRBJ2-1; D: NA; DNA: TGCAGCGTTTCTGCATTAAATGAGCAGTTCTTC; CDR3: CSVSALNEQFF
size: NA; V: TRBV12-5; J: TRBJ2-5; D: NA; DNA: TGTGCTAGTACAGACAATCGGGAGACCCAGTACTTC; CDR3: CASTDNRETQYF
size: NA; V: TRBV5-3; J: TRBJ1-3; D: NA; DNA: TGTGCCAGAAGCTTGCCAGGGAGCTCTGGAAACACCATATATTTT; CDR3: CARSLPGSSGNTIYF
size: NA; V: TRBV29-1; J: TRBJ2-3; D: TRBD1; DNA: TGCAGCGGACAGACAGGGGGGACAGATACGCAGTATTTT; CDR3: CSGQTGGTDTQYF
size: NA; V: TRBV30; J: TRBJ1-1; D: NA; DNA: TGTGCCTGGAGTAGGGTGACCACTGAAGCTTTCTTT; CDR3: CAWSRVTTEAFF
size: NA; V: TRBV19; J: TRBJ1-2; D: NA; DNA: TGTGCCAGTAGTATGTCTCCCCTGACTGTCTATGGCTACACCTTC; CDR3: CASSMSPLTVYGYTF
size: NA; V: TRBV30; J: TRBJ2-1; D: TRBD2; DNA: TGTGCCTGGAGTGTACTACTAGCGGGGGATGAGCAGTTCTTC; CDR3: CAWSVLLAGDEQFF
size: NA; V: TRBV29-1; J: TRBJ2-1; D: NA; DNA: TGCAGCGTTGGCGGGACAGAGGTCAATGAGCAGTTCTTC; CDR3: CSVGGTEVNEQFF
size: NA; V: TRBV30; J: TRBJ2-1; D: TRBD1; DNA: TGTGCCTGGAGTAGACAGGGTGGTAGTGAGCAGTTCTTC; CDR3: CAWSRQGGSEQFF
size: NA; V: TRBV5-8; J: TRBJ2-1; D: NA; DNA: TGTGCCAGCAGCTTGTGGGGCAATGAGCAGTTCTTC; CDR3: CASSLWGNEQFF
size: NA; V: TRBV27; J: TRBJ1-2; D: NA; DNA: TGTGCCAGCAGTTTATGGTCGGACGGGAACTATGGCTACACCTTC; CDR3: CASSLWSDGNYGYTF
size: NA; V: TRBV4-2; J: TRBJ2-7; D: NA; DNA: TGTGCCAGCAGCCAAGGTCCAGGACAGATCGGCGAGCAGTACTTC; CDR3: CASSQGPGQIGEQYF